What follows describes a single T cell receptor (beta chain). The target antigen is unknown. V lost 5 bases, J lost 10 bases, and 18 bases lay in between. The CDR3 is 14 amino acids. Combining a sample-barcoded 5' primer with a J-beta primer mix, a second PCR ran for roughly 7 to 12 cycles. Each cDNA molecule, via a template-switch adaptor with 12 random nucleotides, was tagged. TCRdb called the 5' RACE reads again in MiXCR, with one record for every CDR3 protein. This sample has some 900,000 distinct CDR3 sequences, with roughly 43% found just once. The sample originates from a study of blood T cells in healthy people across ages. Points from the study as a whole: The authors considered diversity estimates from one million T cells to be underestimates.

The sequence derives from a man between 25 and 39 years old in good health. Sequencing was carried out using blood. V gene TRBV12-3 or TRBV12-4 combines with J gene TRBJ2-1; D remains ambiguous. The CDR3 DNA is TGTGCCAGCAGTCACGGGTTAGGCTCTCAGGAGCAGTTCTTC. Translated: CASSHGLGSQEQFF.